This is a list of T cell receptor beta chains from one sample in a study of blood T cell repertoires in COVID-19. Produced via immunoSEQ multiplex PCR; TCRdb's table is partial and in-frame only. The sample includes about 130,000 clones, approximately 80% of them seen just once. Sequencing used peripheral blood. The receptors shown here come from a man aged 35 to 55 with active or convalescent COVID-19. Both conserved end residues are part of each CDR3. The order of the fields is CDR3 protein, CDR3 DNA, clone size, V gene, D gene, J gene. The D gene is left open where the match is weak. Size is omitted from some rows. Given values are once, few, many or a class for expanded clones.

CDR3 protein: CASSDSSGGLYEQYF
CDR3 DNA: TGTGCCAGCAGTGATTCCTCAGGGGGTCTCTACGAGCAGTACTTC
clone size: once
V gene: TRBV2
D gene: TRBD1
J gene: TRBJ2-7

CDR3 protein: CASSGLEQGLNTEAFF
CDR3 DNA: TGTGCCAGCAGTGGCCTCGAACAGGGGTTGAACACTGAAGCTTTCTTT
clone size: -
V gene: TRBV2
D gene: TRBD1
J gene: TRBJ1-1

CDR3 protein: CASSNWDREGQPQHF
CDR3 DNA: TGTGCCAGCAGCAACTGGGACAGGGAAGGTCAGCCCCAGCATTTT
clone size: -
V gene: TRBV21-1
D gene: -
J gene: TRBJ1-5

CDR3 protein: CASSRGQNLNTEAFF
CDR3 DNA: TGCGCCAGCAGCCGGGGACAGAACTTGAACACTGAAGCTTTCTTT
clone size: once
V gene: TRBV5-1
D gene: TRBD1
J gene: TRBJ1-1

CDR3 protein: CASSSGGVGTQYF
CDR3 DNA: TGTGCCAGCAGCAGCGGGGGGGTCGGGACCCAGTACTTC
clone size: few
V gene: TRBV7-2
D gene: TRBD2
J gene: TRBJ2-5

CDR3 protein: CATSDPRDSQETQYF
CDR3 DNA: TGTGCCACCAGTGACCCCCGGGACAGCCAAGAGACCCAGTACTTC
clone size: -
V gene: TRBV24-1
D gene: TRBD1
J gene: TRBJ2-5

CDR3 protein: CSVGGQKYYGYTF
CDR3 DNA: TGCAGCGTTGGCGGACAGAAGTACTATGGCTACACCTTC
clone size: -
V gene: TRBV29-1
D gene: -
J gene: TRBJ1-2

CDR3 protein: CAGQTELESPLHF
CDR3 DNA: TGTGCCGGGCAGACCGAGTTGGAATCACCCCTCCACTTT
clone size: few
V gene: TRBV2
D gene: -
J gene: TRBJ1-6

CDR3 protein: CATSGEPGELFF
CDR3 DNA: TGTGCCACCAGTGGGGAGCCCGGGGAGCTGTTTTTT
clone size: -
V gene: TRBV24-1
D gene: -
J gene: TRBJ2-2

CDR3 protein: CASRPGTLAYEQYF
CDR3 DNA: TGTGCCAGCAGACCTGGGACTCTCGCCTACGAGCAGTACTTC
clone size: -
V gene: TRBV28
D gene: -
J gene: TRBJ2-7

CDR3 protein: CASSSTGTVFIRGETQYF
CDR3 DNA: TGTGCCAGCAGTTCCACAGGGACAGTCTTTATACGGGGAGAGACCCAGTACTTC
clone size: -
V gene: TRBV28
D gene: TRBD1
J gene: TRBJ2-5

CDR3 protein: CASRQQGTEAFF
CDR3 DNA: TGTGCCAGCAGACAACAGGGAACTGAAGCTTTCTTT
clone size: few
V gene: TRBV7-9
D gene: -
J gene: TRBJ1-1

CDR3 protein: CATGAGTGELFF
CDR3 DNA: TGTGCCACGGGAGCGGGAACCGGGGAGCTGTTTTTT
clone size: -
V gene: TRBV6-5
D gene: TRBD2
J gene: TRBJ2-2

CDR3 protein: CASSRTANTEAFF
CDR3 DNA: TGTGCCAGTAGCCGGACAGCAAACACTGAAGCTTTCTTT
clone size: -
V gene: TRBV19
D gene: -
J gene: TRBJ1-1

CDR3 protein: CASSKKLAGNTIYF
CDR3 DNA: TGTGCCAGCAGCAAAAAGCTAGCTGGAAACACCATATATTTT
clone size: -
V gene: TRBV21-1
D gene: -
J gene: TRBJ1-3

CDR3 protein: CASGFDRGDEKLFF
CDR3 DNA: TGTGCCAGCGGGTTCGACAGGGGGGACGAAAAACTGTTTTTT
clone size: -
V gene: TRBV27
D gene: TRBD1
J gene: TRBJ1-4

CDR3 protein: CASSLEGQRGFF
CDR3 DNA: TGTGCCAGCAGCTTGGAAGGACAAAGGGGGTTTTTT
clone size: -
V gene: TRBV5-5
D gene: -
J gene: TRBJ1-4

CDR3 protein: CASSLKETQYF
CDR3 DNA: TGTGCCAGCTCCCTTAAAGAGACCCAGTACTTC
clone size: once
V gene: TRBV18
D gene: -
J gene: TRBJ2-5

CDR3 protein: CAWRRWDGGRVSEQFF
CDR3 DNA: TGTGCCTGGAGAAGGTGGGATGGCGGGAGGGTTAGTGAGCAGTTCTTC
clone size: -
V gene: TRBV30
D gene: TRBD2
J gene: TRBJ2-1

CDR3 protein: CASISWGRQGHGYTF
CDR3 DNA: TGTGCCAGCATCTCCTGGGGGCGGCAGGGGCATGGCTACACCTTC
clone size: -
V gene: TRBV6-5
D gene: -
J gene: TRBJ1-2

CDR3 protein: CASLAGTNYGYTF
CDR3 DNA: TGTGCCAGCCTGGCCGGGACAAACTATGGCTACACCTTC
clone size: -
V gene: TRBV5-6
D gene: -
J gene: TRBJ1-2

CDR3 protein: CAWNGQPNSPLHF
CDR3 DNA: TGTGCCTGGAACGGACAGCCGAATTCACCCCTCCACTTT
clone size: -
V gene: TRBV30
D gene: -
J gene: TRBJ1-6

CDR3 protein: CSAIRDTYEQYF
CDR3 DNA: TGCAGCGCCATACGGGACACCTACGAGCAGTACTTC
clone size: -
V gene: TRBV29-1
D gene: -
J gene: TRBJ2-7

CDR3 protein: CASGRGQGATEAFF
CDR3 DNA: TGTGCTAGTGGGCGGGGACAGGGGGCCACTGAAGCTTTCTTT
clone size: once
V gene: TRBV12-5
D gene: TRBD1
J gene: TRBJ1-1

CDR3 protein: CASRGVRQDRNYGYTF
CDR3 DNA: TGTGCCAGCAGGGGGGTAAGACAGGATCGGAACTATGGCTACACCTTC
clone size: -
V gene: TRBV28
D gene: -
J gene: TRBJ1-2

CDR3 protein: CASSISTANTEAFF
CDR3 DNA: TGTGCCAGTAGTATTTCGACAGCGAACACTGAAGCTTTCTTT
clone size: -
V gene: TRBV19
D gene: -
J gene: TRBJ1-1

CDR3 protein: CASRQTGAFNEKLFF
CDR3 DNA: TGTGCCAGTAGACAGACAGGGGCTTTTAATGAAAAACTGTTTTTT
clone size: -
V gene: TRBV19
D gene: TRBD1
J gene: TRBJ1-4

CDR3 protein: CASSIITSGEQFF
CDR3 DNA: TGTGCCAGTAGTATAATAACTAGTGGTGAGCAGTTCTTC
clone size: -
V gene: TRBV19
D gene: -
J gene: TRBJ2-1

CDR3 protein: CASSQDTGGDIQYF
CDR3 DNA: TGTGCCAGCAGCCAAGATACAGGGGGAGACATTCAGTACTTC
clone size: -
V gene: TRBV4-2
D gene: TRBD1
J gene: TRBJ2-4

CDR3 protein: CASSVAGDYGYTF
CDR3 DNA: TGTGCCAGCAGCGTAGCAGGGGACTATGGCTACACCTTC
clone size: many
V gene: TRBV9
D gene: -
J gene: TRBJ1-2

CDR3 protein: CASSVVADINTEAFF
CDR3 DNA: TGTGCCAGCAGCGTAGTAGCCGATATTAACACTGAAGCTTTCTTT
clone size: -
V gene: TRBV7-8
D gene: -
J gene: TRBJ1-1

CDR3 protein: CASSIDRGSYNEQFF
CDR3 DNA: TGTGCCAGCAGTATAGACAGGGGCTCCTACAATGAGCAGTTCTTC
clone size: -
V gene: TRBV28
D gene: TRBD1
J gene: TRBJ2-1

CDR3 protein: CASSEGAGANQETQYF
CDR3 DNA: TGTGCCAGCAGTGAAGGGGCAGGGGCAAACCAAGAGACCCAGTACTTC
clone size: -
V gene: TRBV2
D gene: -
J gene: TRBJ2-5

CDR3 protein: CASSLSGGPRHEQYF
CDR3 DNA: TGTGCCAGCAGTTTATCCGGGGGTCCCCGGCACGAGCAGTACTTC
clone size: -
V gene: TRBV28
D gene: -
J gene: TRBJ2-7

CDR3 protein: CASSINQPQHF
CDR3 DNA: TGTGCCAGCAGCATTAATCAGCCCCAGCATTTT
clone size: -
V gene: TRBV6-5
D gene: -
J gene: TRBJ1-5

CDR3 protein: CASSSLGSWTDTQYF
CDR3 DNA: TGTGCCAGCAGTTCCCTGGGGAGTTGGACAGATACGCAGTATTTT
clone size: -
V gene: TRBV6-5
D gene: -
J gene: TRBJ2-3

CDR3 protein: CSVYLGGDQPQHF
CDR3 DNA: TGCAGCGTTTACTTGGGAGGGGATCAGCCCCAGCATTTT
clone size: few
V gene: TRBV29-1
D gene: -
J gene: TRBJ1-5

CDR3 protein: CASSWGLQKGTEAFF
CDR3 DNA: TGTGCCAGCAGCTGGGGACTCCAAAAAGGGACTGAAGCTTTCTTT
clone size: -
V gene: TRBV11-3
D gene: -
J gene: TRBJ1-1